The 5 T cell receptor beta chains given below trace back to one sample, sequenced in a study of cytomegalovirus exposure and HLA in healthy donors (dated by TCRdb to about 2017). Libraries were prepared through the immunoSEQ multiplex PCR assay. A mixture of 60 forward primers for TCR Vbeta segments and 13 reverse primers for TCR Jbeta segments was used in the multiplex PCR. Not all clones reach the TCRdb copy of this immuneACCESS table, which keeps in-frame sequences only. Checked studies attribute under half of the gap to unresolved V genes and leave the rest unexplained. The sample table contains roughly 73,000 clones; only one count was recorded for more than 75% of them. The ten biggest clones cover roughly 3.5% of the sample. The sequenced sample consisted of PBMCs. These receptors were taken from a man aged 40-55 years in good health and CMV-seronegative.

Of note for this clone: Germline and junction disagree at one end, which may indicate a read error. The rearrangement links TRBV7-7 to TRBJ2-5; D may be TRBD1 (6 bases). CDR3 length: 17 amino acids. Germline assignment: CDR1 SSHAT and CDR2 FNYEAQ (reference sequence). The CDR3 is CASSLFSRQGSGETQYF. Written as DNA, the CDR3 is TGTGCTAGCAGCTTATTTTCCCGCCAGGGGTCTGGGGAGACCCAGTACTTC.

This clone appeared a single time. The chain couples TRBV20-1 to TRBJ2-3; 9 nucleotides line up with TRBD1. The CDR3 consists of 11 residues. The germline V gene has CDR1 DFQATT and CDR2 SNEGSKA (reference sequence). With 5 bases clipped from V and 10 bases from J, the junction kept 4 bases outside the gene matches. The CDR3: CSAFRQGAQYF. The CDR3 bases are TGCAGTGCTTTTCGACAGGGGGCGCAGTATTTT.

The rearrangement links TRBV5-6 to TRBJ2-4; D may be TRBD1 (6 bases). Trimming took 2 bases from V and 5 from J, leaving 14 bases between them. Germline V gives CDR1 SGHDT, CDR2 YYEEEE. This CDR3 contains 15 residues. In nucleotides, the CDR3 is TGTGCCAGCAGCTTAAGACAGGAGATCCAAAACATTCAGTACTTC. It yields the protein CASSLRQEIQNIQYF.

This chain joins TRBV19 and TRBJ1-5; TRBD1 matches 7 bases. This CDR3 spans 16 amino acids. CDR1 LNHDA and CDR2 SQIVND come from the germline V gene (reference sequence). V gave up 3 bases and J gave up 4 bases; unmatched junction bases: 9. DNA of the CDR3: TGTGCCAGTAGTATTATGACAGGGATCGGAAATCAGCCCCAGCATTTT. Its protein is CASSIMTGIGNQPQHF.

DNA for the CDR3: TGTGCCAGCTCAGGAGGGGATTCACCCCTCCACTTT. This gives the protein CASSGGDSPLHF. V gene TRBV18 combines with J gene TRBJ1-6; perhaps TRBD1 as D (5 bases). The CDR3 is 12 amino acids. V was shortened by 5 bases and J by 8 bases, with 7 bases between the two germline ends. Germline V gene data show CDR1 as KGHSH and CDR2 as LQKENI.